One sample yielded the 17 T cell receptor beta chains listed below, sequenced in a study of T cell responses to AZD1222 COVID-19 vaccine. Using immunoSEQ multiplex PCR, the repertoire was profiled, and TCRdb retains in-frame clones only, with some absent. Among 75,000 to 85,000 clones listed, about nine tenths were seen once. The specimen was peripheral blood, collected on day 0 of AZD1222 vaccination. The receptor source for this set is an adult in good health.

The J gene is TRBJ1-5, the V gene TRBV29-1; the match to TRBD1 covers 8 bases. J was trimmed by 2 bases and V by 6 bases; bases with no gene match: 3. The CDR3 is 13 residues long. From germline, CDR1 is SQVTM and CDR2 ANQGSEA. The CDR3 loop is CSVVTGGNQPQHF. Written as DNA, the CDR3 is TGCAGCGTGGTGACAGGGGGCAATCAGCCCCAGCATTTT.

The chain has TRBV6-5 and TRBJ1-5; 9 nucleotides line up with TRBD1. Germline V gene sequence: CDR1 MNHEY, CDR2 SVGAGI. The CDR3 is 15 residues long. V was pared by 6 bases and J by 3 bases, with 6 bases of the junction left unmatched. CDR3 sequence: CASSPTGGSNQPQHF. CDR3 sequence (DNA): TGTGCCAGCAGCCCAACAGGGGGCTCCAATCAGCCCCAGCATTTT.

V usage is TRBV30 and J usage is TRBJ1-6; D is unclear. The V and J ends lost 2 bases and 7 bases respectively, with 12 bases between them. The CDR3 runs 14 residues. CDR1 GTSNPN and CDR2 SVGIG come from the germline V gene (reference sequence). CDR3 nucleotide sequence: TGTGCCTGGAGTACTGGACGGCTAAATTCACCCCTCCACTTT. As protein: CAWSTGRLNSPLHF. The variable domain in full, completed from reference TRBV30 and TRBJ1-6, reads SQTIHQWPATLVQPVGSPLSLECTVEGTSNPNLYWYRQAAGRGLQLLFYSVGIGQISSEVPQNLSASRPQDRQFILSSKKLLLSDSGFYLCAWSTGRLNSPLHFGNGTRLTVT.

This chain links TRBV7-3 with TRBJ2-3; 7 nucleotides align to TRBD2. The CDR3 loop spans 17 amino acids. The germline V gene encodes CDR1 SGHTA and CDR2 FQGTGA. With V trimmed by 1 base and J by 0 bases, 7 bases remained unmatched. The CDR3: CASSLSGRVTSTDTQYF. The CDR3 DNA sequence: TGTGCCAGCAGCTTAAGTGGGAGGGTGACTAGCACAGATACGCAGTATTTT.

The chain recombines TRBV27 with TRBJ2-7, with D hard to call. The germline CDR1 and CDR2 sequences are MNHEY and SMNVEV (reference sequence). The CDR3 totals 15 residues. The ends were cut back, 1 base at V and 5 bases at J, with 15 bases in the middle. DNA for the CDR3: TGTGCCAGCAGTTTATTCGCCGCACGTCCCGACGAGCAGTACTTC. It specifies CASSLFAARPDEQYF.

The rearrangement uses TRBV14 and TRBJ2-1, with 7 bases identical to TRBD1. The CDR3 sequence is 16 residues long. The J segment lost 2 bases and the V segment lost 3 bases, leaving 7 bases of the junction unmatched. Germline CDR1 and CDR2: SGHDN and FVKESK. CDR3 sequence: CASSHNTGDPYNEQFF. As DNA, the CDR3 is TGTGCCAGCAGCCATAACACAGGGGATCCCTACAATGAGCAGTTCTTC.

CDR3 amino acids: CASSGQGGDQPQHF. CDR3 coding DNA: TGTGCCAGCAGCGGACAGGGTGGCGATCAGCCCCAGCATTTT. The genes are TRBV7-9 and TRBJ1-5, with 8 bases lining up with TRBD1. The CDR3 totals 14 residues. Losses at the gene ends were 5 bases for V and 5 bases for J; bases not matched to a gene: 5. From germline, CDR1 is SEHNR and CDR2 FQNEAQ (reference sequence).

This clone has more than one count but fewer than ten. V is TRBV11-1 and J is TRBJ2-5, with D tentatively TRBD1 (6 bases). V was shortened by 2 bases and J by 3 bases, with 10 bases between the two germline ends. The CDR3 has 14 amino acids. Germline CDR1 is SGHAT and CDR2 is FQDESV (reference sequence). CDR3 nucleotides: TGTGCCAGCAGCTTAAGTAGGACAGAAGAGACCCAGTACTTC. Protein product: CASSLSRTEETQYF.

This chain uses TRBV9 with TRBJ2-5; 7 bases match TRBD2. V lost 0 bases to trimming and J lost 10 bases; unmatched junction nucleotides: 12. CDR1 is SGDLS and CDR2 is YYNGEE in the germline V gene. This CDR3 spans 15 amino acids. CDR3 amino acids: CASSVGSGTRGFQYF. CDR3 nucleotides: TGTGCCAGCAGCGTAGGCTCGGGAACGCGGGGGTTCCAGTACTTC. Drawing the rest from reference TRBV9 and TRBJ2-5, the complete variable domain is DSGVTQTPKHLITATGQRVTLRCSPRSGDLSVYWYQQSLDQGLQFLIQYYNGEERAKGNILERFSAQQFPDLHSELNLSSLELGDSALYFCASSVGSGTRGFQYFGPGTRLLVL.

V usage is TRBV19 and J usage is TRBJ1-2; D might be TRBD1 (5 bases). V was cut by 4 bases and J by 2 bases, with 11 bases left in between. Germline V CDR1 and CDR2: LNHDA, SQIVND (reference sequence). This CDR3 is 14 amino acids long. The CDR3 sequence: CASSTRRDNYGYTF. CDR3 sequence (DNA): TGTGCCAGTAGTACACGCCGGGACAACTATGGCTACACCTTC.

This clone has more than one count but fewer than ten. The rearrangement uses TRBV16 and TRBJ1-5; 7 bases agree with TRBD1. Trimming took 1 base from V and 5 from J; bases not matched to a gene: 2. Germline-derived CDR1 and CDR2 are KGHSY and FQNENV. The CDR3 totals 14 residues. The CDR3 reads CASSQYTGDQPQHF. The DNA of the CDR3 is TGTGCCAGCAGCCAATACACAGGGGATCAGCCCCAGCATTTT.

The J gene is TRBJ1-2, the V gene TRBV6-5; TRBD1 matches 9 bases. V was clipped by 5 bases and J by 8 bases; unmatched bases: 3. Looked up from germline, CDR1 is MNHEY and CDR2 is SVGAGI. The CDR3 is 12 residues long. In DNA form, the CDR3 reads TGTGCCAGCAGTAGACAGGGGGGGGGCTACACCTTC. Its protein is CASSRQGGGYTF.

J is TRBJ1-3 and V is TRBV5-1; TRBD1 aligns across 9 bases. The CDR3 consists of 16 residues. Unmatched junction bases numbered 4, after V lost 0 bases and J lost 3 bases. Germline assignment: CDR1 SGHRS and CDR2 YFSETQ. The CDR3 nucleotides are TGCGCCAGCAGCTTGGGTCCGACAGGGGGTGGAAACACCATATATTTT. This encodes CASSLGPTGGGNTIYF.

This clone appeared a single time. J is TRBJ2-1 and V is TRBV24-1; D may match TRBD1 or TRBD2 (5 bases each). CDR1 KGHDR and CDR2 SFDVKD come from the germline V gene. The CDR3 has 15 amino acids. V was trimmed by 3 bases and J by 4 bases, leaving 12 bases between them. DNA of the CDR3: TGTGCCACCAGTGATGTCGGGGCTACGTACAATGAGCAGTTCTTC. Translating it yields CATSDVGATYNEQFF.

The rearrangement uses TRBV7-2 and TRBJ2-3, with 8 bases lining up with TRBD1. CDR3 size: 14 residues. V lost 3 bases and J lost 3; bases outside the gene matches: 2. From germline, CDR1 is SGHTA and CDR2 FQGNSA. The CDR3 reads CASSFGQGTDTQYF. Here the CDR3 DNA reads TGTGCCAGCAGCTTCGGACAGGGAACAGATACGCAGTATTTT.

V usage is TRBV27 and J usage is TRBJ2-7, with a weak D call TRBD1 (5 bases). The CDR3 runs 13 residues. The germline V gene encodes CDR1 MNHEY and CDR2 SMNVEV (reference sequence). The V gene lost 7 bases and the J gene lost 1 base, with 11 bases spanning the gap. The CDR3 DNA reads TGTGCCAGCATGACAGAACGATCCTACGAGCAGTACTTC. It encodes CASMTERSYEQYF.

The CDR3 DNA is TGCGCCAGCAGCCAGCTAGATATGATCTCCTACAATGAGCAGTTCTTC. Residues: CASSQLDMISYNEQFF. This chain links TRBV4-1 with TRBJ2-1; D remains ambiguous. V was trimmed by 3 bases and J by 0 bases, leaving 12 bases between them. CDR1 MGHRA and CDR2 YSYEKL come from the germline V gene. The CDR3 extends over 16 amino acids.